Presented here are 8 T cell receptor beta chains from one specimen sequenced in a study of blood T cell repertoires in COVID-19. Profiling relied on immunoSEQ multiplex PCR, and the TCRdb table lists in-frame clones only, not all of them. Among some 260,000 clones, approximately 88% were seen once, and the ten largest hold about 10%. Sequencing was performed on peripheral blood. The source of these receptors is a woman between 65 and 79 years old with COVID-19, enrolled during active disease.

The chain has TRBV30 and TRBJ2-7; 9 bases map to TRBD1. The germline V gene encodes CDR1 GTSNPN and CDR2 SVGIG (reference sequence). The CDR3 contains 14 residues. The J segment lost 4 bases and the V segment lost 5 bases, leaving 9 bases of the junction unmatched. In nucleotides, the CDR3 is TGTGCCTGGGAGACCGGGACAGGGATTTACGAGCAGTACTTC. Translating gives CAWETGTGIYEQYF.

J is TRBJ1-5 and V is TRBV5-1, with D possibly TRBD1 on 5 matching bases. Germline lookup yields CDR1 SGHRS and CDR2 YFSETQ. The ends were cut back, 0 bases at V and 11 bases at J, with 15 bases in the middle. The CDR3 extends over 14 amino acids. The CDR3 DNA reads as TGCGCCAGCAGCTTGGGGACACTTGAATCGACCCAGCATTTT. It yields the protein CASSLGTLESTQHF.

The J gene is TRBJ2-3, the V gene TRBV5-1; TRBD1 is a possible D gene (5 bases). V was cut by 0 bases and J by 0 bases, with 8 bases left in between. In germline, CDR1 is SGHRS, CDR2 YFSETQ. CDR3 size: 15 residues. CDR3 sequence (DNA): TGCGCCAGCAGCTTGGGACAGTATAGCACAGATACGCAGTATTTT. It translates to CASSLGQYSTDTQYF.

The V gene is TRBV28, the J gene TRBJ1-2; TRBD1 agrees at 9 bases. V trimming: 6 bases; J trimming: 5 bases; junction bases outside the gene matches: 7. In germline, CDR1 is MDHEN, CDR2 SYDVKM. The CDR3 totals 14 residues. CDR3 region: CASRYTGQGYGYTF. DNA of the CDR3: TGTGCCAGCAGATATACGGGACAGGGTTATGGCTACACCTTC.

This clone was observed once. This rearrangement joins TRBV28 to TRBJ1-2; D remains unclear. The CDR3 is 14 amino acids. The germline gives CDR1 MDHEN, CDR2 SYDVKM. The V gene lost 5 bases and the J gene lost 5 bases, with 15 bases spanning the gap. The CDR3 nucleotides are TGTGCCAGCAGTACCCCAGGCCCTATGTATGGCTACACCTTC. It codes for CASSTPGPMYGYTF.

The chain joins TRBV7-8 to TRBJ1-2; D gene uncertain. V lost 7 bases to trimming and J lost 8 bases, with 14 bases between them. This CDR3 has 12 amino acids. The V gene's germline CDR1 is SGHVS and CDR2 FQNEAQ. The CDR3 loop reads CASTRFGVGYTF. In DNA, the CDR3 is TGTGCCAGCACCCGCTTCGGGGTAGGCTACACCTTC.

This chain uses TRBV5-1 with TRBJ2-3, with TRBD1 matching over 7 bases. J lost 4 bases, V lost 0 bases, and 8 bases had no gene match. Germline CDR1 SGHRS, CDR2 YFSETQ. This CDR3 contains 16 residues. The CDR3 DNA reads TGCGCCAGCAGCTTGGTGAGGGGGCGCATGGCAGATACGCAGTATTTT. Its protein is CASSLVRGRMADTQYF.

V usage is TRBV28 and J usage is TRBJ1-6; 9 bases match TRBD1. CDR1 and CDR2 (germline): MDHEN, SYDVKM. The V gene end was trimmed by 6 bases and the J gene end by 10 bases; junction bases not matched to a gene: 10. The CDR3 spans 15 residues. The CDR3 reads CASSWGGQGLSPLHF. In DNA, the CDR3 is TGTGCCAGCAGCTGGGGGGGACAGGGTTTATCACCCCTCCACTTT.